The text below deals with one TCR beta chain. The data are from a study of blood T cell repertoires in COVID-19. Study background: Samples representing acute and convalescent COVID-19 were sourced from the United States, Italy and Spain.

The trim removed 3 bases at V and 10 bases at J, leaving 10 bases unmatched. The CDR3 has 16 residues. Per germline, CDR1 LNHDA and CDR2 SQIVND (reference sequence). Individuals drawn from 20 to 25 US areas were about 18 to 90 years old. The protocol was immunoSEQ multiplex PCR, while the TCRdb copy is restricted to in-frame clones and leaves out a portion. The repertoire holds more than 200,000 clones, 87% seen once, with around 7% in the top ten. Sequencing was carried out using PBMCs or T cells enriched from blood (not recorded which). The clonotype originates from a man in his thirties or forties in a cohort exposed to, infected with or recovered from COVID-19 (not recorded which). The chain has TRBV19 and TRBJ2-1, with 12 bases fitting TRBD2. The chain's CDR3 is CASSILAGGSPGEQFF. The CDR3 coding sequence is TGTGCCAGTAGTATTCTAGCGGGAGGGTCCCCCGGAGAGCAGTTCTTC.